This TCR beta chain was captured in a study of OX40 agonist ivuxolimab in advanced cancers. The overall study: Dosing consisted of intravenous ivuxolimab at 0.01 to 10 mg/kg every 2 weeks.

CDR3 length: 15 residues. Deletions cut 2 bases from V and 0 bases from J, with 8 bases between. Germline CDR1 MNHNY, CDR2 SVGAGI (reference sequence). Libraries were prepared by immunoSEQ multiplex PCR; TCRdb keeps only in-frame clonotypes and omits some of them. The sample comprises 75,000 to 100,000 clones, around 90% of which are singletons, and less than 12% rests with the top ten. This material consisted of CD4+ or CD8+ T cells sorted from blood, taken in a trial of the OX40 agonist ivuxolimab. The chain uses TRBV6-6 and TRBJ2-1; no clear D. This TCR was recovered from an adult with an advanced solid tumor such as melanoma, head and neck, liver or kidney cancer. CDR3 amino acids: CASSYGSSSYNEQFF. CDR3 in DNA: TGTGCCAGCAGTTACGGCTCTAGCTCCTACAATGAGCAGTTCTTC.